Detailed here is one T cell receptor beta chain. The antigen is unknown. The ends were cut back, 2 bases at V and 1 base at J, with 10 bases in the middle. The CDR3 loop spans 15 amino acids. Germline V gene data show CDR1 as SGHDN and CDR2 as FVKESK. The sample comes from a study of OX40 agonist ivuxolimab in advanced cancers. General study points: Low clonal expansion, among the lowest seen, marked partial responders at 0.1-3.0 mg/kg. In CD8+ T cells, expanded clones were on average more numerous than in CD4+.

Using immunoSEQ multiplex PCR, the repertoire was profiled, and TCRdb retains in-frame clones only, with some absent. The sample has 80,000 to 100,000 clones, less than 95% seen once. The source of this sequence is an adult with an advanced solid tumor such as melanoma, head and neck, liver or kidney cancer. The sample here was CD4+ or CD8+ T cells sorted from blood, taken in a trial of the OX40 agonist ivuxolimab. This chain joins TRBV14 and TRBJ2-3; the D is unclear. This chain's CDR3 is CASSQFRGRTDTQYF. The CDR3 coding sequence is TGTGCCAGCAGCCAATTTCGCGGTCGCACAGATACGCAGTATTTT.